Reported below is one T cell receptor (beta chain). The entry originates in a study of blood T cell repertoires in COVID-19. The overall study: From the United States, Italy and Spain came samples of acute and convalescent COVID-19. PBMCs, B-cell-depleted T cells, or T cells provided the cDNA or gDNA that made up the material.

The data were produced by immunoSEQ multiplex PCR, yet TCRdb's version contains in-frame clones alone and is incomplete. The data hold roughly 130,000 clones, with roughly four fifths observed a single time. Germline CDR1 and CDR2: SGHKS and YYEKEE (reference sequence). V dropped 3 bases and J dropped 4 bases, with 13 bases sitting between them. The length of the CDR3 is 15 residues. This chain joins TRBV5-5 and TRBJ2-2, with no clear D. The sequencing sample was made of peripheral blood. This clonotype was sampled from a woman aged 80 or over with acute or convalescent COVID-19. As DNA, the CDR3 is TGTGCCAGCAGCTCGGGTTGGTCTAGCACCGGGGAGCTGTTTTTT. It translates to CASSSGWSSTGELFF.